The 22 T cell receptor beta chains below were found in one sample sequenced in a study of CD8+ T cells in alopecia areata. The treatment is: oral pan-JAK inhibitor, 5-10 mg twice daily. Sequencing templates came from extracted RNA that was reverse transcribed into cDNA. Here immunoSEQ multiplex PCR was the method, and the copy in TCRdb shows in-frame clones only, minus some. The sample comprises roughly 200,000 clones, about 53% of which are singletons, and 10% to 14% rests with the top ten. The source was CD8+ T cells sorted from blood, collected at week 24, from a patient treated with tofacitinib. Every receptor here comes from a human donor with alopecia areata.

The V gene is TRBV15, the J gene TRBJ2-1; maybe TRBD1 (8 bases). The CDR3 runs 17 residues. Germline V CDR1 and CDR2: LNHNV, YYDKDF (reference sequence). Deletions cut 4 bases from V and 0 bases from J, with 16 bases between. In nucleotides, the CDR3 is TGTGCCACCAGCACAACAGGGGGGGACGACTCCTACAATGAGCAGTTCTTC. It codes for CATSTTGGDDSYNEQFF. Full variable domain (missing parts from reference TRBV15 and TRBJ2-1): DAMVIQNPRYQVTQFGKPVTLSCSQTLNHNVMYWYQQKSSQAPKLLFHYYDKDFNNEADTPDNFQSRRPNTSFCFLDIRSPGLGDTAMYLCATSTTGGDDSYNEQFFGPGTRLTVL.

This clone is a singleton in its sample. The chain uses TRBV5-4 and TRBJ2-3; TRBD1 agrees at 10 bases. The CDR3 extends over 16 amino acids. The germline V gene has CDR1 SGHNT and CDR2 YYREEE (reference sequence). The V gene end was trimmed by 0 bases and the J gene end by 6 bases; junction bases not matched to a gene: 7. The CDR3: CASSLVTGGLVDTQYF. CDR3 nucleotides: TGTGCCAGCAGCTTGGTGACAGGGGGCTTGGTTGATACGCAGTATTTT.

This clone was picked up one time. The J gene is TRBJ2-7, the V gene TRBV27; 9 bases align to TRBD1. V shed 6 bases and J 2 bases; nucleotides not matched to a gene: 5. The germline V gene encodes CDR1 MNHEY and CDR2 SMNVEV (reference sequence). CDR3 length: 14 residues. The CDR3 bases are TGTGCCAGCAGGAGACAGGGGGTCCCCTACGAGCAGTACTTC. Translated: CASRRQGVPYEQYF.

This clone has more than one count but fewer than ten. The rearrangement uses TRBV6-6 and TRBJ1-2, with D possibly TRBD1 on 5 matching bases. The germline V gene has CDR1 MNHNY and CDR2 SVGAGI (reference sequence). The ends were cut back, 3 bases at V and 6 bases at J, with 11 bases in the middle. The CDR3 runs to 13 residues. The DNA for the CDR3 is TGTGCCAGCAGTTATGGGCCAGGGAATGGCTACACCTTC. It yields the protein CASSYGPGNGYTF.

The chain couples TRBV10-3 to TRBJ2-3, with D perhaps TRBD1 (6 bases). Germline V CDR1 and CDR2: ENHRY, SYGVKD. This CDR3 spans 14 amino acids. V lost 3 bases, J lost 5 bases, and 12 bases lay in between. The CDR3 loop reads CAISEGGMGDTQYF. As DNA, the CDR3 is TGTGCCATCAGTGAAGGGGGAATGGGAGATACGCAGTATTTT.

The chain has TRBV29-1 and TRBJ2-6; maybe TRBD1 (6 bases). V shed 6 bases and J shed 1 base, with 10 bases lying between them. The CDR3 consists of 14 residues. Per germline, CDR1 SQVTM and CDR2 ANQGSEA. The CDR3 here is CSVPDRSGANVLTF. The CDR3 DNA reads TGCAGCGTACCCGACAGGTCTGGGGCCAACGTCCTGACTTTC.

This clone was picked up a small number of times. J is TRBJ1-2 and V is TRBV5-5; 7 bases are shared with TRBD1. The CDR3 covers 14 residues. Trimming removed 6 bases from V and 6 bases from J; junction bases left unmatched: 11. Germline CDR1 and CDR2: SGHKS and YYEKEE (reference sequence). CDR3: CASNSGQDPDGYTF. CDR3 sequence (DNA): TGTGCCAGCAATTCCGGACAGGATCCTGATGGCTACACCTTC.

In its sample, this clone ranks as medium-sized (0.01 to 0.1%). The sample carries other DNA sequences with the same CDR3. The chain carries TRBV4-3 and TRBJ2-2, with D uncertain. Deletions cut 0 bases from V and 1 base from J, with 6 bases between. Per the germline V gene, CDR1 is LGHNA and CDR2 is YSLEER. The CDR3 consists of 15 residues. In DNA, the CDR3 is TGCGCCAGCAGCCAAGATCGACAGAACACCGGGGAGCTGTTTTTT. As protein: CASSQDRQNTGELFF.

The chain is built from TRBV4-3 and TRBJ2-3; TRBD2 aligns across 8 bases. This CDR3 has 17 residues. Germline V gene data show CDR1 as LGHNA and CDR2 as YSLEER. V trimming: 0 bases; J trimming: 3 bases; junction bases outside the gene matches: 8. The CDR3 nucleotides read TGCGCCAGCAGCCAAGAGGCCGGGGGGGAAGGGACAGATACGCAGTATTTT. Translated: CASSQEAGGEGTDTQYF.

CDR3 residues: CASSDGGQGWHEQFF. The CDR3 DNA is TGTGCCAGCAGCGATGGGGGACAGGGCTGGCATGAGCAGTTCTTC. The chain has TRBV5-6 and TRBJ2-1; 9 bases align to TRBD1. Germline loops: CDR1 SGHDT, CDR2 YYEEEE. V was clipped by 4 bases and J by 8 bases; unmatched bases: 10. The CDR3 sequence is 15 residues long.

This chain links TRBV7-9 with TRBJ1-2; D is uncertain. Germline V gene lookup returns CDR1 SEHNR and CDR2 FQNEAQ (reference sequence). The CDR3 is made up of 13 amino acids. V lost 1 base and J 3 bases, leaving 6 bases between the germline ends. The CDR3 protein is CASSLVTDYGYTF. CDR3 DNA sequence: TGTGCCAGCAGCTTAGTAACCGACTATGGCTACACCTTC.

This clone has a single count. V gene TRBV5-1 combines with J gene TRBJ1-2; D is undetermined. Trimming pared 1 base from V and 2 bases from J, leaving 6 bases between. CDR1 and CDR2 from the germline V gene are SGHRS and YFSETQ. This CDR3 has 13 residues. The CDR3 sequence is CASSLTENYGYTF. The CDR3 DNA sequence: TGCGCCAGCAGCTTGACAGAGAACTATGGCTACACCTTC.

The chain employs TRBV29-1 and TRBJ2-7, with a possible D match to TRBD2 (6 bases). This CDR3 is built from 11 residues. Deletions cut 5 bases from V and 5 bases from J, with 10 bases between. Germline CDR1 SQVTM, CDR2 ANQGSEA. In DNA form, the CDR3 reads TGCAGCGTTCGTTGGGGGGACGAGCAGTACTTC. Amino acid sequence: CSVRWGDEQYF.

Notes on this clone: The junction does not match germline at one end; this may be a read error. The J gene is TRBJ2-7, the V gene TRBV5-6; 7 bases line up with TRBD1. Germline CDR1 and CDR2: SGHDT and YYEEEE. This CDR3 spans 13 amino acids. The CDR3 region is CASSLGQSYEQYF. CDR3 sequence (DNA): TGTGCCAGCAGTTTGGGACAGTCCTACGAGCAGTACTTC. Full variable domain (missing parts from reference TRBV5-6 and TRBJ2-7): DAGVTQSPTHLIKTRGQQVTLRCSPKSGHDTVSWYQQALGQGPQFIFQYYEEEERQRGNFPDRFSGHQFPNYSSELNVNALLLGDSALYLCASSLGQSYEQYFGPGTRLTVT.

The chain couples TRBV15 to TRBJ1-1; D possibly corresponds to TRBD1 (5 bases). The V end was cut by 3 bases, the J end by 5 bases, with 13 bases between. The length of the CDR3 is 14 residues. Germline loops: CDR1 LNHNV, CDR2 YYDKDF (reference sequence). The CDR3 DNA reads as TGTGCCACCAGCAGTCACAAGGGGATGACTGAAGCTTTCTTT. It yields the protein CATSSHKGMTEAFF.

V usage is TRBV10-3 and J usage is TRBJ2-1; tentative D call: TRBD1 (5 bases). The CDR3 extends over 14 amino acids. V was cut by 4 bases and J by 8 bases, with 15 bases left in between. Germline V gives CDR1 ENHRY, CDR2 SYGVKD. The CDR3 DNA is TGTGCCATCAGTGGCGCAGGGCGTCTCGATGAGCAGTTCTTC. Translated, it gives CAISGAGRLDEQFF.

This clone was observed a few times. One end of the junction fails to match germline, which may point to a read error. The chain links TRBV4-3 to TRBJ2-1; 7 nucleotides align to TRBD2. From germline, CDR1 is LGHNA and CDR2 YSLEER. This CDR3 comprises 13 residues. The CDR3 protein is CASSQGLAEELLF. CDR3 DNA: TGCGCCAGCAGCCAAGGACTAGCCGAGGAGTTGCTCTTC.

J is TRBJ1-5 and V is TRBV19, with D possibly being TRBD1 (5 bases). This CDR3 spans 13 amino acids. Trimming left V 9 bases short and J 2 bases short, with 11 bases between. From germline, CDR1 is LNHDA and CDR2 SQIVND (reference sequence). The CDR3 DNA reads TGTGCCAGCGGGGACGGAGGCAATCAGCCCCAGCATTTT. Encoded protein: CASGDGGNQPQHF.

The V gene is TRBV29-1, the J gene TRBJ1-2; maybe TRBD1 (6 bases). CDR1 and CDR2 from the germline V gene are SQVTM and ANQGSEA. The CDR3 has 12 amino acids. Trimming took 4 bases from V and 6 from J, leaving 12 bases between them. CDR3 bases: TGCAGCGTTGTGCGGGGGGCAAATGGCTACACCTTC. It encodes CSVVRGANGYTF.

The gene calls are TRBV10-3 and TRBJ2-7; 7 bases are shared with TRBD2. V shed 7 bases and J 2 bases; nucleotides not matched to a gene: 5. This CDR3 comprises 13 residues. Germline lookup yields CDR1 ENHRY and CDR2 SYGVKD. CDR3 nucleotide sequence: TGTGCCATCAAAACTAGCGCGCCCTACGAGCAGTACTTC. As protein: CAIKTSAPYEQYF.

The rearrangement joins TRBV11-3 to TRBJ1-2, with D unresolved. V lost 1 base, J lost 6 bases, and 12 bases lay in between. The CDR3 runs to 14 residues. Germline CDR1 reads SGHNT; CDR2 reads YENEEA. DNA of the CDR3: TGTGCCAGCAGCTTAGCCGATACGAACCATGGCTACACCTTC. Translating it yields CASSLADTNHGYTF.

This clone was seen more than once but under ten times. At one end, the junction sequence differs from germline, possibly due to a read error. This chain uses TRBV23-1 with TRBJ1-2, with D possibly TRBD1 on 5 matching bases. TRBV23-1 qualifies as an ORF whose function is uncertain. There are 14 residues in the CDR3. The CDR3 here is CARSPLGGEDGYTF. For the CDR3, the DNA is TGCGCCCGCAGTCCGTTGGGGGGGGAAGATGGCTACACCTTC.